This T cell receptor (beta chain) emerged from a study of T cells in Graves' hyperthyroidism and ophthalmopathy. Notes on the study in general: Ophthalmopathy was identified by the model a median about 6 months ahead of onset.

A note on this clonotype: Its antigen is unidentified.

The source material, RNA transcripts, was used to amplify TCR beta CDR3 regions. The TCR CDR3 was amplified in a first-round RT-PCR using the HTBI primer set. TCRdb processed the multiplex PCR reads anew with MiXCR; each CDR3 protein has one entry. The sample has 500,000 to 600,000 distinct CDR3 sequences; 46% are singletons. Sequenced sample: peripheral blood or thyroid tissue (not recorded which). The receptor's source is a woman between 18 and 29 years old with Graves' hyperthyroidism.

CDR3 in DNA: TGCAGTTTGTCAGGGGGCACTGAAGCTTTCTTT. Translating gives CSLSGGTEAFF. The chain uses TRBV29-1 and TRBJ1-1, with 7 positions matching TRBD1. This CDR3 is built from 11 residues. Germline loops: CDR1 SQVTM, CDR2 ANQGSEA.